These 15 T cell receptor beta chains were sequenced from one sample in a study of a mutant IDH1 vaccine in newly diagnosed glioma. These receptors are not linked to any known antigen. Profiling relied on immunoSEQ multiplex PCR, and the TCRdb table lists in-frame clones only, not all of them. This table holds about 38,000 clones, around 78% found once. Time point specified: week 5, during vaccination. One vaccine dose held 300 ug of mutant IDH1 20-mer peptide and came with topical imiquimod. This sample comprised PBMCs, obtained from a glioma patient whose treatment included an IDH1 peptide vaccine. Every receptor here comes from a middle-aged man with glioma.

The V call is TRBV29-1, the J call TRBJ2-7; TRBD1 agrees at 8 bases. The V segment lost 3 bases and the J segment 2 bases; nucleotides outside the gene matches: 3. The CDR3 totals 13 residues. The germline V gene encodes CDR1 SQVTM and CDR2 ANQGSEA. CDR3 sequence (DNA): TGCAGCGTTGATGGGACAGGAGCCTACGAGCAGTACTTC. This encodes CSVDGTGAYEQYF.

This clone was seen a few times. The rearrangement joins TRBV4-2 to TRBJ2-5; TRBD1 matches at 12 bases. Looked up from germline, CDR1 is LGHNA and CDR2 is YNFKEQ. This CDR3 spans 16 amino acids. Unmatched junction bases numbered 6, after V lost 2 bases and J lost 5 bases. As DNA, the CDR3 is TGTGCCAGCAGCCAATACGGGGACAGGGGGCGCGAGACCCAGTACTTC. Translating it yields CASSQYGDRGRETQYF.

This chain uses TRBV2 with TRBJ1-4; D is unresolved. The V and J ends lost 8 bases and 7 bases respectively, with 20 bases between them. The CDR3 extends over 15 amino acids. CDR1 and CDR2 from the germline V gene are SNHLY and FYNNEI. Here the CDR3 reads CASFSSGWGGEKLFF. The CDR3 DNA sequence: TGTGCCAGCTTCTCCTCGGGCTGGGGAGGTGAAAAACTGTTTTTT.

The J gene is TRBJ2-5, the V gene TRBV7-8; D is unclear. The CDR3 runs 13 residues. In germline, CDR1 is SGHVS, CDR2 FQNEAQ. Trimming stripped 5 bases from V and 0 bases from J, with 7 bases between. CDR3 sequence reads: CASSMTYQETQYF. The CDR3 DNA reads as TGTGCCAGCAGCATGACTTACCAAGAGACCCAGTACTTC.

The chain is built from TRBV6-4 and TRBJ1-6, with TRBD1 as a possible D gene (5 bases). Germline V lookup: CDR1 MRHNA, CDR2 SNTAGT. The CDR3 spans 15 residues. Trimming took 0 bases from V and 9 from J, leaving 12 bases between them. The CDR3: CASSDSWDGSSPLHF. CDR3 coding DNA: TGTGCCAGCAGTGACTCTTGGGACGGTTCTTCACCCCTCCACTTT.

The table lists this clone with a count of one. The V gene is TRBV6-6, the J gene TRBJ1-3; possible D gene TRBD1, 5 bases. CDR3 size: 15 residues. V shed 5 bases and J shed 2 bases, with 13 bases lying between them. CDR1 MNHNY and CDR2 SVGAGI come from the germline V gene (reference sequence). CDR3 sequence: CASSVLGDAGNTIYF. Written as DNA, the CDR3 is TGTGCCAGCAGTGTTCTTGGGGACGCTGGAAACACCATATATTTT.

This clone was counted only a few times. The rearrangement links TRBV6-5 to TRBJ1-1; 7 bases line up with TRBD1. This CDR3 spans 13 amino acids. Germline CDR1 MNHEY, CDR2 SVGAGI. J gave up 10 bases and V 8 bases, and 13 bases lay outside the gene matches. The CDR3 DNA follows: TGTGCCAGCTGGGGCAGGGGGACGTATGGAGCTTTCTTT. Residues: CASWGRGTYGAFF.

The chain recombines TRBV27 with TRBJ1-6, with D possibly TRBD1 on 6 matching bases. CDR1 and CDR2 from the germline V gene are MNHEY and SMNVEV (reference sequence). V was shortened by 8 bases and J by 13 bases, with 18 bases between the two germline ends. The CDR3 runs 13 residues. The CDR3 DNA is TGTGCCAGCCGCCTCCGGGACACTTTTCCCCTCCACTTT. Encoded protein: CASRLRDTFPLHF.

This chain links TRBV4-1 with TRBJ1-5; D remains ambiguous. Trimming pared 4 bases from V and 0 bases from J, leaving 13 bases between. There are 16 residues in the CDR3. The germline CDR1 and CDR2 sequences are MGHRA and YSYEKL. The CDR3 here is CASSRSWPGSNQPQHF. DNA for the CDR3: TGCGCCAGCAGCCGCAGCTGGCCAGGTAGCAATCAGCCCCAGCATTTT.

The chain recombines TRBV6-1 with TRBJ1-6; TRBD1 matches at 7 bases. This CDR3 spans 16 amino acids. After removal of 3 bases from V and 1 base from J, the junction contained 3 bases not matched to a gene. Germline values: CDR1 MNHNS, CDR2 SASEGT. CDR3 DNA: TGTGCCAGCAGTGACCCAGGGGGTTCCTATAATTCACCCCTCCACTTT. Translation gives CASSDPGGSYNSPLHF.

CDR3 nucleotide sequence: TGTGCCAGTAGTATTACAGATACGAGCAATCAGCCCCAGCATTTT. Its translation: CASSITDTSNQPQHF. The chain is built from TRBV19 and TRBJ1-5, with D uncertain. The CDR3 loop spans 15 amino acids. The germline V gene has CDR1 LNHDA and CDR2 SQIVND (reference sequence). The V end was cut by 3 bases, the J end by 1 base, with 10 bases between. Full variable domain (outside the CDR3, taken from reference TRBV19 and TRBJ1-5): DGGITQSPKYLFRKEGQNVTLSCEQNLNHDAMYWYRQDPGQGLRLIYYSQIVNDFQKGDIAEGYSVSREKKESFPLTVTSAQKNPTAFYLCASSITDTSNQPQHFGDGTRLSIL.

The gene calls are TRBV4-1 and TRBJ2-2; 7 bases match TRBD2. Germline values: CDR1 MGHRA, CDR2 YSYEKL. The CDR3 has 17 amino acids. The trim removed 0 bases at V and 6 bases at J, leaving 10 bases unmatched. Here the CDR3 DNA reads TGCGCCAGCAGCCAAGATCCCCGGTCCCGGGGGGCCGGGGAGCTGTTTTTT. Encoded protein: CASSQDPRSRGAGELFF.

This chain joins TRBV2 and TRBJ2-7, with TRBD1 matching over 7 bases. This CDR3 spans 14 amino acids. Trimming cost V 6 bases and J 2 bases; bases outside gene matches: 7. Germline lookup yields CDR1 SNHLY and CDR2 FYNNEI. The CDR3 nucleotides read TGTGCCAGCAGAGAGGCAGGGGGACCCTACGAGCAGTACTTC. As protein: CASREAGGPYEQYF. Drawing the rest from reference TRBV2 and TRBJ2-7, the complete variable domain is EPEVTQTPSHQVTQMGQEVILRCVPISNHLYFYWYRQILGQKVEFLVSFYNNEISEKSEIFDDQFSVERPDGSNFTLKIRSTKLEDSAMYFCASREAGGPYEQYFGPGTRLTVT.

V is TRBV7-6 and J is TRBJ2-7, with D possibly being TRBD1 or TRBD2 (6 bases each). The CDR3 sequence is 14 residues long. Per the germline V gene, CDR1 is SGHVS and CDR2 is FNYEAQ. V lost 5 bases to trimming and J lost 2 bases, with 13 bases between them. CDR3 in amino acids: CASSDGGVTYEQYF. In DNA, the CDR3 is TGTGCCAGCAGCGACGGGGGCGTTACCTACGAGCAGTACTTC. The whole variable domain, remainder taken from reference TRBV7-6 and TRBJ2-7, is GAGVSQSPRYKVTKRGQDVALRCDPISGHVSLYWYRQALGQGPEFLTYFNYEAQQDKSGLPNDRFSAERPEGSISTLTIQRTEQRDSAMYRCASSDGGVTYEQYFGPGTRLTVT.

The chain carries TRBV6-5 and TRBJ1-6; D possibly corresponds to TRBD1 (5 bases). V lost 4 bases to trimming and J lost 5 bases, with 12 bases between them. Per germline, CDR1 MNHEY and CDR2 SVGAGI. This CDR3 contains 15 residues. The CDR3 protein is CASSFTGQNNSPLHF. The CDR3 DNA sequence: TGTGCCAGCAGTTTTACAGGCCAGAATAATTCACCCCTCCACTTT.